In this sample, the clone carrying this TCR beta chain turned up a few times. The antigen is not known. The data are from a study of cytomegalovirus exposure and HLA in healthy donors. Donors had nominal health at sampling but likely had unrecorded immune exposures. PCR was performed using 60 Vbeta and 13 Jbeta primers. Measured with immunoSEQ multiplex PCR; TCRdb has only the in-frame clones, and not every one. The sample contains approximately 30,000 clones, less than 55% of which appear only once. With V trimmed by 2 bases and J by 8 bases, 13 bases remained unmatched. CDR1 is GTSNPN, CDR2 SVGIG, per germline (reference sequence). The CDR3 contains 15 residues. Study-level findings and limits: It was shown in a later analysis that HLA-associated TCR beta chains were more clonally expanded than other, equally common chains.

The chain is built from TRBV30 and TRBJ1-2, with 8 bases lining up with TRBD1. The sequenced material came from PBMCs. The sequence was obtained from a woman aged 45 to 65 in good health and CMV-seronegative. DNA of the CDR3: TGTGCCTGGAGTCCGGGGACAGGCCGGCTGAGGGGCTACACCTTC. It is translated as CAWSPGTGRLRGYTF.